What follows are 27 T cell receptor beta chains derived from one specimen sequenced in a study of blood T cells in healthy people across ages. Primed by a sample-barcoded 5' primer and a J-beta primer mix, a second PCR proceeded for about 7 to 12 cycles. TCRdb redid the calling of the 5' RACE reads with MiXCR, one entry per CDR3 protein. The table has under 2 million distinct CDR3 sequences, around 36% seen once. The specimen was blood. The receptor set was obtained from a woman aged 30 to 39 in good health.

This clonotype was seen more than once but under ten times. The CDR3 region is CSAPRDRGLRGTEAFF. In nucleotides, the CDR3 is TGCAGTGCTCCCCGGGACAGGGGGCTTAGAGGTACTGAAGCTTTCTTT. The chain is built from TRBV20-1 and TRBJ1-1, with 12 bases identical to TRBD1. This CDR3 has 16 residues. Trimming took 5 bases from V and 5 from J; bases not matched to a gene: 12. Germline values: CDR1 DFQATT, CDR2 SNEGSKA (reference sequence).

V is TRBV2 and J is TRBJ2-7; the match to TRBD1 covers 10 bases. V lost 6 bases and J lost 5; bases outside the gene matches: 10. The CDR3 extends over 15 amino acids. Germline CDR1 reads SNHLY; CDR2 reads FYNNEI. CDR3 protein: CASREPRQGANEQYF. The CDR3 DNA is TGTGCCAGCAGAGAACCCCGACAGGGGGCAAACGAGCAGTACTTC.

This clonotype has just a few counts. The chain joins TRBV6-2 or TRBV6-3 to TRBJ2-4, with 11 bases lining up with TRBD2. Germline V gene sequence: CDR1 MNHEY, CDR2 SVGEGT. Trimming took 5 bases from V and 11 from J; bases not matched to a gene: 11. The CDR3 sequence is 15 residues long. The CDR3 is CASSATSGRTPFQYF. CDR3 DNA: TGTGCCAGCAGTGCCACTAGCGGGAGAACCCCTTTTCAGTACTTC.

With regard to this clonotype: A read error is possible here, since a much larger clone lies one base away. The rearrangement links TRBV4-1 to TRBJ1-1; tentative D call: TRBD1 (5 bases). CDR1 is MGHRA, CDR2 YSYEKL, per germline. The CDR3 is 14 residues long. This CDR3 is CASSQGVQARGAIF. The CDR3 DNA is TGCGCCAGCAGCCAAGGAGTACAGGCGAGGGGAGCTATCTTT.

This sequence joins TRBV5-1 and TRBJ1-4; 9 bases are shared with TRBD1. Trimming at V came to 1 base and at J to 2 bases, leaving 9 bases not matched to a gene. CDR1 and CDR2 from the germline V gene are SGHRS and YFSETQ. There are 18 residues in the CDR3. CDR3 DNA: TGCGCCAGCAGCTTGCTCCCCGGGACAGGGTTTACTAATGAAAAACTGTTTTTT. Translation gives CASSLLPGTGFTNEKLFF.

This clonotype was seen a few times. The gene calls are TRBV4-1 and TRBJ1-1; D possibly corresponds to TRBD1 (6 bases). The CDR3 consists of 16 residues. Trimming took off 4 bases at V and 1 base at J, with 16 bases between the two ends. In germline, CDR1 is MGHRA, CDR2 YSYEKL. CDR3 sequence (DNA): TGCGCCAGCAGCCTCTCAAGAGGGGGGACGAACACTGAAGCTTTCTTT. Its translation: CASSLSRGGTNTEAFF.

J is TRBJ1-2 and V is TRBV2; D might be TRBD1 (5 bases). In germline, CDR1 is SNHLY, CDR2 FYNNEI. Trimming stripped 6 bases from V and 8 bases from J, with 13 bases between. This CDR3 has 12 residues. The CDR3 region has the DNA TGTGCCAGCAGGGCGGACAACGGGGGCTACACCTTC. As protein: CASRADNGGYTF.

This chain joins TRBV6-6 and TRBJ2-1, with D tentatively TRBD2 (7 bases). The CDR3 runs to 15 residues. V gave up 7 bases and J gave up 4 bases, with 17 bases separating them. The germline V gene has CDR1 MNHNY and CDR2 SVGAGI (reference sequence). The CDR3: CASNPEGGAYNEQFF. The CDR3 DNA sequence: TGTGCCAGCAACCCCGAGGGGGGGGCTTACAATGAGCAGTTCTTC.

V and J are TRBV25-1 and TRBJ1-4; D gene ambiguous. Trimming left V 5 bases short and J 2 bases short, with 18 bases between. The germline V gene encodes CDR1 MGHDK and CDR2 SYGVNS. The CDR3 length is 17 residues. The DNA of the CDR3 is TGTGCCAGCAGTCCAGGTTTATTGGGCGTCACTAATGAAAAACTGTTTTTT. Residues: CASSPGLLGVTNEKLFF.

This clonotype turned up a few times. Here the CDR3 DNA reads TGTGCCAGCAGTCGAGACGGACCTAACACCGGGGAGCTGTTTTTT. Protein product: CASSRDGPNTGELFF. The chain employs TRBV7-9 and TRBJ2-2, with unresolved D. The V end lost 6 bases, the J end lost 2 bases, and 13 bases lay between the germline ends. The CDR3 has 15 amino acids. Germline CDR1 SEHNR, CDR2 FQNEAQ (reference sequence).

The chain recombines TRBV5-1 with TRBJ1-2, with D tentatively TRBD1 (6 bases). Germline V gene lookup returns CDR1 SGHRS and CDR2 YFSETQ. V gave up 4 bases and J gave up 0 bases, with 13 bases separating them. The CDR3 length is 15 residues. The CDR3 coding sequence is TGCGCCAGCAGCCCTAGGACAGATACTAACTATGGCTACACCTTC. This translates into CASSPRTDTNYGYTF.

The CDR3 DNA sequence: TGTGCCAGCAGTTTTGGGCGCACCTCCTACGAGCAGTACTTC. It encodes CASSFGRTSYEQYF. This rearrangement joins TRBV27 to TRBJ2-7; no firm D call. Trimming removed 3 bases at V and 0 bases at J, with 9 bases between. The CDR3 sequence is 14 residues long. Germline lookup yields CDR1 MNHEY and CDR2 SMNVEV (reference sequence).

The rearrangement joins TRBV6-1 to TRBJ2-7; 7 bases map to TRBD2. The CDR3 length is 15 residues. V lost 7 bases, J lost 0 bases, and 9 bases stayed unmatched. Germline CDR1 and CDR2: MNHNS and SASEGT. As DNA, the CDR3 is TGTGCCAGCATGGGAGGGGCGGGGGTCTCCTACGAGCAGTACTTC. Amino acid sequence: CASMGGAGVSYEQYF.

The rearrangement joins TRBV27 to TRBJ2-1, with unresolved D. The CDR3 extends over 13 amino acids. The germline V and J ends were trimmed by 8 bases and 6 bases, with 14 bases remaining between them. Germline V gene data show CDR1 as MNHEY and CDR2 as SMNVEV (reference sequence). The CDR3 nucleotides are TGTGCCAGCTCCCATGCAGCACTCAATGAGCAGTTCTTC. Translation gives CASSHAALNEQFF.

The gene calls are TRBV4-2 and TRBJ2-3, with 14 positions matching TRBD2. Unmatched junction bases numbered 7, after V lost 2 bases and J lost 6 bases. From germline, CDR1 is LGHNA and CDR2 YNFKEQ. The CDR3 length is 17 residues. The CDR3 loop reads CASSQTGLAGGGDTQYF. CDR3 coding DNA: TGTGCCAGCAGCCAAACAGGACTAGCGGGAGGCGGGGATACGCAGTATTTT.

This clonotype was observed a few times. The chain is built from TRBV20-1 and TRBJ1-5; D is unresolved. This CDR3 is built from 14 residues. Germline assignment: CDR1 DFQATT and CDR2 SNEGSKA (reference sequence). V lost 6 bases to trimming and J lost 3 bases, with 15 bases between them. In DNA form, the CDR3 reads TGCAGTGCCCGGTGGGGTCAACACAATCAGCCCCAGCATTTT. Residues: CSARWGQHNQPQHF.

This clonotype was picked up a small number of times. The chain carries TRBV27 and TRBJ2-3; 8 nucleotides line up with TRBD1. V was pared by 9 bases and J by 6 bases, with 8 bases of the junction left unmatched. CDR3 size: 13 residues. Germline V CDR1 and CDR2: MNHEY, SMNVEV (reference sequence). In DNA, the CDR3 is TGTGCCAGTAAAGACAGGGGAGAGGATACGCAGTATTTT. Translation: CASKDRGEDTQYF.

This clonotype was counted between two and nine times. The rearrangement joins TRBV7-3 to TRBJ2-7, with 7 bases identical to TRBD2. CDR1 is SGHTA, CDR2 FQGTGA, per germline. This CDR3 is built from 15 residues. V was clipped by 5 bases and J by 3 bases; unmatched bases: 10. The CDR3 spells CASSPRGGSLYEQYF. The CDR3, as DNA: TGTGCCAGCAGCCCTCGGGGCGGGAGCCTCTACGAGCAGTACTTC.

This clonotype was observed a handful of times. This rearrangement joins TRBV6-6 to TRBJ2-1, with 11 nucleotides matching TRBD2. V shed 5 bases and J 6 bases; nucleotides not matched to a gene: 3. The CDR3 runs 14 residues. CDR1 and CDR2 from the germline V gene are MNHNY and SVGAGI (reference sequence). CDR3: CASSRLAGRNEQFF. In DNA form, the CDR3 reads TGTGCCAGCAGTCGACTAGCGGGGCGCAATGAGCAGTTCTTC.

This sequence joins TRBV21-1 and TRBJ1-4; TRBD1 is the table's D call, not checked against the DNA. TRBV21-1 is an annotated pseudogene. The CDR3 contains 18 residues. CDR3 nucleotides: TGTGCCAGCAGCAATGAGACAGGAGACCGACGAACTAATGAAAAACTGTTTTTT. This translates into CASSNETGDRRTNEKLFF.

The chain has TRBV20-1 and TRBJ1-1, with 7 bases identical to TRBD1. The J segment lost 11 bases and the V segment lost 3 bases, leaving 6 bases of the junction unmatched. CDR1 is DFQATT and CDR2 is SNEGSKA in the germline V gene (reference sequence). There are 11 residues in the CDR3. This CDR3 is CSARATGRAFF. CDR3 DNA: TGCAGTGCTAGGGCGACAGGGCGGGCTTTCTTT.

This clonotype has a count of ten or more. The chain uses TRBV7-3 and TRBJ2-2, with 9 bases identical to TRBD2. The CDR3 loop spans 17 amino acids. V was pared by 0 bases and J by 4 bases, with 6 bases of the junction left unmatched. CDR1 is SGHTA and CDR2 is FQGTGA in the germline V gene. The CDR3 region has the DNA TGTGCCAGCAGCTTAACCGGCGGGGGGGCTGGCACCGGGGAGCTGTTTTTT. This sequence encodes CASSLTGGGAGTGELFF. Complete variable domain (other parts from reference TRBV7-3 and TRBJ2-2): GAGVSQTPSNKVTEKGKYVELRCDPISGHTALYWYRQSLGQGPEFLIYFQGTGAADDSGLPNDRFFAVRPEGSVSTLKIQRTERGDSAVYLCASSLTGGGAGTGELFFGEGSRLTVL.

The chain carries TRBV27 and TRBJ2-1; TRBD1 might be the D (6 bases). The CDR3 sequence is 17 residues long. The V end lost 2 bases, the J end lost 7 bases, and 21 bases lay between the germline ends. The V gene's germline CDR1 is MNHEY and CDR2 SMNVEV (reference sequence). Here the CDR3 reads CASSLVGPRGFRNEQFF. CDR3 coding DNA: TGTGCCAGCAGTTTAGTTGGACCCAGGGGATTTCGGAATGAGCAGTTCTTC.

The J gene is TRBJ1-5, the V gene TRBV20-1; D ambiguous. Germline CDR1 and CDR2: DFQATT and SNEGSKA (reference sequence). The CDR3 is 13 amino acids. V lost 3 bases and J lost 9, with 15 bases in between. In DNA, the CDR3 is TGCAGTGCTAGTTCTACAATCGGTCGGCCCCAGCATTTT. Its protein is CSASSTIGRPQHF.

The V gene is TRBV20-1, the J gene TRBJ2-7, with 11 bases identical to TRBD2. V gave up 0 bases and J gave up 0 bases; unmatched junction bases: 4. The CDR3 has 16 amino acids. Germline V CDR1 and CDR2: DFQATT, SNEGSKA (reference sequence). The CDR3 region has the DNA TGCAGTGCTAGAGATACACTAGCGGGAGTCTCCTACGAGCAGTACTTC. It translates to CSARDTLAGVSYEQYF.

This clonotype was seen just once. The CDR3 loop reads CTCGQSGTLYNYGYTF. The CDR3 nucleotides are TGTACCTGCGGCCAATCGGGGACACTATATAACTATGGCTACACCTTC. The chain couples TRBV28 to TRBJ1-2; possible D gene TRBD1, 6 bases. The CDR3 totals 16 residues. Germline values: CDR1 MDHEN, CDR2 SYDVKM.

This clonotype was seen ten or more times. V gene TRBV7-2 combines with J gene TRBJ1-2, with D unresolved. Per germline, CDR1 SGHTA and CDR2 FQGNSA. The germline V and J ends were trimmed by 4 bases and 8 bases, with 11 bases remaining between them. The CDR3 is 12 amino acids. The DNA of the CDR3 is TGTGCCAGCAGCTCTTCCGGCGGGGGCTACACCTTC. It specifies CASSSSGGGYTF.